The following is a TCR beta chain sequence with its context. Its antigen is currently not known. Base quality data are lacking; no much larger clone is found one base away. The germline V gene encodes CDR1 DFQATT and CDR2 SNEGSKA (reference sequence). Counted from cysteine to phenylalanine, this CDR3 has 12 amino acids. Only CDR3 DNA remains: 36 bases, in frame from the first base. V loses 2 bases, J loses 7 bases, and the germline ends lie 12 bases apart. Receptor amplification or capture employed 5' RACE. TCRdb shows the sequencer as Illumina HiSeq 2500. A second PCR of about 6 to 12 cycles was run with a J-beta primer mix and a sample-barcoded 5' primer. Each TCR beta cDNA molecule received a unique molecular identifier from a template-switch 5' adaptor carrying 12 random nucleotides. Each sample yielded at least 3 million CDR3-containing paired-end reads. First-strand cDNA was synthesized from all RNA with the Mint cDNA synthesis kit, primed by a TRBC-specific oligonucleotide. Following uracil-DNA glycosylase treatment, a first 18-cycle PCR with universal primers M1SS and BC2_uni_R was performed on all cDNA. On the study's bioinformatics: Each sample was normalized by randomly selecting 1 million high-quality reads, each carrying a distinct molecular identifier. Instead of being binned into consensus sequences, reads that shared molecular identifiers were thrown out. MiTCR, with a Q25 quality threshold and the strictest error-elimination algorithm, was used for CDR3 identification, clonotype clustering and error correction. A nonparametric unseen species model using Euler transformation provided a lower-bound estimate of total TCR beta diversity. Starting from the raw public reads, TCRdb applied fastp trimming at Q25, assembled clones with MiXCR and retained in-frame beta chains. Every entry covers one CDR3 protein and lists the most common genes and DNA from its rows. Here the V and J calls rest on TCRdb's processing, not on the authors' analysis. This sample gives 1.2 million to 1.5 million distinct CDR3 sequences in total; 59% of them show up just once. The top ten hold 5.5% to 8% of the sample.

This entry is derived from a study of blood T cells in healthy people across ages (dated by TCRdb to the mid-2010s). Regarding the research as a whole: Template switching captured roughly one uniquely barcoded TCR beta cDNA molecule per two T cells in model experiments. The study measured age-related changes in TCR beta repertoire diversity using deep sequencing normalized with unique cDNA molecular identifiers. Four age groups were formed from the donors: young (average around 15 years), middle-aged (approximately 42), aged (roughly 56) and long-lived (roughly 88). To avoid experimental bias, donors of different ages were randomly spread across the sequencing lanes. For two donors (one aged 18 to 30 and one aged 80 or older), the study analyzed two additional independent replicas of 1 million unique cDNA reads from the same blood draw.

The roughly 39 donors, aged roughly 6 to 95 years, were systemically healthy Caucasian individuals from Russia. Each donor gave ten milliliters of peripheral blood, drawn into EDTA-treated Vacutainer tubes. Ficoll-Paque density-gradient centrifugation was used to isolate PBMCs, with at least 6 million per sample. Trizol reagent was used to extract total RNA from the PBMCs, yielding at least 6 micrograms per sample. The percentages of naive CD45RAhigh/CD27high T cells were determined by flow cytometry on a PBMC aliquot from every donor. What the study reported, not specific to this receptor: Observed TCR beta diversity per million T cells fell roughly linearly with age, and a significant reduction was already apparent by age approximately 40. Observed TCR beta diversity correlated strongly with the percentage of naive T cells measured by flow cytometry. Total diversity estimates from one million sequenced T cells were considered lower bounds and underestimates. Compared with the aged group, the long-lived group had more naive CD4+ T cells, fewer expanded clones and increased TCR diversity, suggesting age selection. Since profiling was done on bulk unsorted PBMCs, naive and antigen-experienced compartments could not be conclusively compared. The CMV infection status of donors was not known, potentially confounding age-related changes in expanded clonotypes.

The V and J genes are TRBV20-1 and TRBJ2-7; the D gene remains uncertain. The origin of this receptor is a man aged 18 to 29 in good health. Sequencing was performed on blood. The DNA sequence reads TGCAGTGCTAGACTCGCCAACAATGAGCAGTACTTC. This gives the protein CSARLANNEQYF.